The present T cell receptor (beta chain) was sequenced within a study of control samples from healthy donors and cancer patients. This CDR3 comprises 15 residues. Germline CDR1 reads SGHTA; CDR2 reads FQGTGA. Germline trimming cut 5 bases from V and 5 bases from J; bases unmatched to any gene: 5. Libraries were prepared by immunoSEQ multiplex PCR; TCRdb keeps only in-frame clonotypes and omits some of them. Of 150,000 to 200,000 clones listed, 85% to 90% are singletons. The sequence came from a man between 25 and 39 years old in good health. Material: blood. The chain carries TRBV7-3 and TRBJ2-5; 13 bases map to TRBD2. As DNA, the CDR3 is TGTGCCAGCAGCCCGGGACTAGCGGGGTGGGAGACCCAGTACTTC. Protein product: CASSPGLAGWETQYF. Full variable domain (rest looked up from reference TRBV7-3 and TRBJ2-5): GAGVSQTPSNKVTEKGKYVELRCDPISGHTALYWYRQSLGQGPEFLIYFQGTGAADDSGLPNDRFFAVRPEGSVSTLKIQRTERGDSAVYLCASSPGLAGWETQYFGPGTRLLVL.